One and the same sample provided the 29 T cell receptor beta chains below, sequenced in a study of radiotherapy plus CTLA-4 blockade in lung cancer. The method was immunoSEQ multiplex PCR; TCRdb's version includes in-frame clones alone and lacks a portion of them. Of 100,000 to 150,000 clones in the sample, approximately 84% were seen once. The input for sequencing was peripheral blood, taken from a patient treated with radiotherapy plus ipilimumab. The receptors were sampled from a human donor with non-small cell lung cancer who had a partial response to radiotherapy plus ipilimumab.

The V call is TRBV5-6, the J call TRBJ1-6; D is unresolved. The germline CDR1 and CDR2 sequences are SGHDT and YYEEEE. The ends were cut back, 4 bases at V and 8 bases at J, with 7 bases in the middle. The CDR3 is 12 residues long. This CDR3 is CASSQLDSPLHF. The CDR3 DNA sequence: TGTGCCAGCAGCCAATTAGATTCACCCCTCCACTTT.

V usage is TRBV5-6 and J usage is TRBJ2-2; the match to TRBD1 covers 7 bases. The ends lost 3 bases at V and 4 bases at J; junction bases unmatched: 6. This CDR3 has 15 residues. Germline V gene lookup returns CDR1 SGHDT and CDR2 YYEEEE. This chain's CDR3 is CASSSYRGSTGELFF. CDR3 DNA: TGTGCCAGCAGCTCTTACAGGGGAAGCACCGGGGAGCTGTTTTTT.

The chain carries TRBV5-4 and TRBJ2-1; TRBD2 might be the D (6 bases). Trimming stripped 3 bases from V and 15 bases from J, with 19 bases between. CDR3 size: 13 residues. Germline V gene data show CDR1 as SGHNT and CDR2 as YYREEE (reference sequence). CDR3 region: CASSSGGGTLWFF. In nucleotides, the CDR3 is TGTGCCAGCAGCTCAGGAGGCGGGACTCTTTGGTTCTTC.

This clone was detected a few times. The chain uses TRBV6-1 and TRBJ2-1; TRBD1 matches at 8 bases. Germline V gives CDR1 MNHNS, CDR2 SASEGT. V dropped 8 bases and J dropped 12; count of bases not matched to a gene: 3. The CDR3 has 10 amino acids. The CDR3 is CASLGQGQFF. CDR3 in DNA: TGTGCCAGCCTAGGACAGGGGCAGTTCTTC.

This clone was recorded only once. V usage is TRBV5-1 and J usage is TRBJ1-2; a possible D gene is TRBD1 (5 bases). CDR1 and CDR2 from the germline V gene are SGHRS and YFSETQ. This CDR3 is 13 amino acids long. Trimming pared 0 bases from V and 12 bases from J, leaving 15 bases between. The CDR3, as DNA: TGCGCCAGCAGCTTGGTGGCCAGGGAAAGCCACACCTTC. Protein product: CASSLVARESHTF.

The genes are TRBV5-1 and TRBJ2-7; 12 bases align to TRBD2. Looked up from germline, CDR1 is SGHRS and CDR2 is YFSETQ. V lost 4 bases, J lost 7 bases, and 6 bases stayed unmatched. The CDR3 spans 14 residues. CDR3 sequence reads: CASSRTSGDMEQYV. CDR3 sequence (DNA): TGCGCCAGCAGCCGGACTAGCGGGGACATGGAGCAGTACGTC.

The rearrangement links TRBV6-4 to TRBJ2-2; 8 positions agree with TRBD2. With V trimmed by 0 bases and J by 4 bases, 7 bases remained unmatched. The CDR3 covers 17 residues. Germline CDR1 MRHNA, CDR2 SNTAGT. The CDR3 DNA reads TGTGCCAGCAGTGACTCGATCAACGGGAGGGCCACCGGGGAGCTGTTTTTT. It yields the protein CASSDSINGRATGELFF.

The chain is built from TRBV4-1 and TRBJ1-2, with 8 bases that match TRBD1. Germline lookup yields CDR1 MGHRA and CDR2 YSYEKL. The CDR3 loop spans 15 amino acids. With V trimmed by 4 bases and J by 4 bases, 8 bases remained unmatched. The CDR3 region is CASSPTQGEVYGYTF. The CDR3, as DNA: TGCGCCAGCAGCCCGACACAGGGGGAAGTCTATGGCTACACCTTC.

The V gene is TRBV19, the J gene TRBJ1-2; 10 bases map to TRBD1. This CDR3 has 15 residues. The germline CDR1 and CDR2 sequences are LNHDA and SQIVND (reference sequence). V lost 5 bases, J lost 9 bases, and 12 bases stayed unmatched. DNA of the CDR3: TGTGCCAGTAGTCCCCAAACGACAGGGGGCGAACGCTACACCTTC. It encodes CASSPQTTGGERYTF. Full variable domain (outside the CDR3, taken from reference TRBV19 and TRBJ1-2): DGGITQSPKYLFRKEGQNVTLSCEQNLNHDAMYWYRQDPGQGLRLIYYSQIVNDFQKGDIAEGYSVSREKKESFPLTVTSAQKNPTAFYLCASSPQTTGGERYTFGSGTRLTVV.

In its sample, this clone was seen a few times. The rearrangement uses TRBV6-1 and TRBJ1-2; weak D call: TRBD1 (5 bases). The V gene's germline CDR1 is MNHNS and CDR2 SASEGT. Deletions cut 3 bases from V and 8 bases from J, with 13 bases between. The CDR3 runs 13 residues. The DNA for the CDR3 is TGTGCCAGCAGTGACCAGGGCGTCGACGGCTACACCTTC. This translates into CASSDQGVDGYTF.

This clone was seen just once. The gene calls are TRBV18 and TRBJ2-1, with 9 positions matching TRBD2. There are 16 residues in the CDR3. Per germline, CDR1 KGHSH and CDR2 LQKENI. With V trimmed by 0 bases and J by 9 bases, 9 bases remained unmatched. In DNA form, the CDR3 reads TGTGCCAGCTCACCACCGCGTCTAGCGGGGAATGGTGAGCAGTTCTTC. This encodes CASSPPRLAGNGEQFF.

The chain is built from TRBV5-4 and TRBJ2-7; tentatively, D is TRBD2 (6 bases). The CDR3 covers 15 residues. The germline V and J ends were trimmed by 4 bases and 5 bases, with 19 bases remaining between them. The germline V gene encodes CDR1 SGHNT and CDR2 YYREEE (reference sequence). The CDR3 reads CASSPSAGSAHEQYF. In DNA, the CDR3 is TGTGCCAGCAGCCCTAGCGCCGGGAGTGCCCACGAGCAGTACTTC.

V and J are TRBV2 and TRBJ2-5; D is possibly TRBD2 (6 bases). Germline V gene lookup returns CDR1 SNHLY and CDR2 FYNNEI. Trimming left V 6 bases short and J 5 bases short, with 19 bases between. This CDR3 is 15 amino acids long. The CDR3 region is CASSVQSTRGETQYF. The CDR3 DNA reads as TGTGCCAGCAGCGTTCAGTCAACCCGGGGGGAGACCCAGTACTTC.

This clone was seen only once. This chain uses TRBV6-5 with TRBJ1-4; D unclear. V was trimmed by 2 bases and J by 1 base, leaving 5 bases between them. Germline lookup yields CDR1 MNHEY and CDR2 SVGAGI. The CDR3 covers 14 residues. CDR3 DNA: TGTGCCAGCAGTTACAGAGGAACTAATGAAAAACTGTTTTTT. This translates into CASSYRGTNEKLFF.

The chain employs TRBV15 and TRBJ2-2; no clear D. This CDR3 is built from 17 residues. The germline V gene has CDR1 LNHNV and CDR2 YYDKDF (reference sequence). The germline V and J ends were trimmed by 1 base and 5 bases, with 17 bases remaining between them. Here the CDR3 DNA reads TGTGCCACCAGCAGAGGTTTGACTGAGATCAGAACCGGGGAGCTGTTTTTT. It translates to CATSRGLTEIRTGELFF.

The chain recombines TRBV4-2 with TRBJ1-5, with D possibly TRBD1 on 5 matching bases. The ends were cut back, 0 bases at V and 2 bases at J, with 8 bases in the middle. The CDR3 spans 15 residues. The germline gives CDR1 LGHNA, CDR2 YNFKEQ. CDR3 nucleotide sequence: TGTGCCAGCAGCCAAGATGGCAGGGGCAATCAGCCCCAGCATTTT. Its protein product is CASSQDGRGNQPQHF.

This clone has a handful of counts. The chain uses TRBV7-8 and TRBJ1-5, with 7 bases fitting TRBD1. With V trimmed by 6 bases and J by 3 bases, 14 bases remained unmatched. The CDR3 runs 17 residues. Germline-derived CDR1 and CDR2 are SGHVS and FQNEAQ. The CDR3: CASSQGYVGQNNQPQHF. Here the CDR3 DNA reads TGTGCCAGCAGTCAAGGTTATGTGGGACAGAACAATCAGCCCCAGCATTTT.

Comment on this clone: Mismatch with germline at one junction end may stem from a read error. At the DNA level, this CDR3 is encoded by other sequences in the same sample as well. This chain uses TRBV5-1 with TRBJ2-2, with TRBD2 matching over 8 bases. Looked up from germline, CDR1 is SGHRS and CDR2 is YFSETQ. This CDR3 contains 15 residues. The CDR3 region is CASSPSGRNTGELFF. The DNA for the CDR3 is TGCGCTAGCAGCCCCAGCGGGAGAAACACCGGGGAGCTGTTTTTT. Full variable domain (remainder filled in from reference TRBV5-1 and TRBJ2-2): KAGVTQTPRYLIKTRGQQVTLSCSPISGHRSVSWYQQTPGQGLQFLFEYFSETQRNKGNFPGRFSGRQFSNSRSEMNVSTLELGDSALYLCASSPSGRNTGELFFGEGSRLTVL.

V is TRBV19 and J is TRBJ1-3, with D possibly matching TRBD1 (5 bases). Deletions cut 3 bases from V and 4 bases from J, with 16 bases between. Per the germline V gene, CDR1 is LNHDA and CDR2 is SQIVND (reference sequence). CDR3 length: 16 amino acids. The CDR3 protein is CASSIPQGLSGNTIYF. CDR3 bases: TGTGCCAGTAGTATCCCGCAGGGCCTGAGCGGAAACACCATATATTTT.

This chain joins TRBV11-2 and TRBJ2-7; 9 nucleotides align to TRBD1. Unmatched junction bases numbered 5, after V lost 5 bases and J lost 3 bases. Germline CDR1 reads SGHAT; CDR2 reads FQNNGV. CDR3 length equals 14 residues. This chain's CDR3 is CASSPGTGFYEQYF. CDR3 coding DNA: TGTGCCAGCAGCCCCGGGACAGGGTTCTACGAGCAGTACTTC.

This clone was detected only a few times. CDR3 loop: CAWSVGGPSNQPQHF. The CDR3 nucleotides are TGTGCCTGGAGTGTAGGGGGACCCAGCAATCAGCCCCAGCATTTT. V gene TRBV30 combines with J gene TRBJ1-5; a weak D match, TRBD1 (6 bases). This CDR3 spans 15 amino acids. Germline CDR1 reads GTSNPN; CDR2 reads SVGIG (reference sequence). V was cut by 0 bases and J by 1 base, with 10 bases left in between. The full variable domain, its missing parts supplied by reference TRBV30 and TRBJ1-5, is SQTIHQWPATLVQPVGSPLSLECTVEGTSNPNLYWYRQAAGRGLQLLFYSVGIGQISSEVPQNLSASRPQDRQFILSSKKLLLSDSGFYLCAWSVGGPSNQPQHFGDGTRLSIL.

This clone was observed once. V is TRBV6-1 and J is TRBJ1-6, with TRBD1 identical over 7 bases. J lost 5 bases, V lost 2 bases, and 3 bases had no gene match. CDR1 and CDR2 (germline): MNHNS, SASEGT. The CDR3 sequence is 15 residues long. CDR3 sequence: CASSEIGGDNSPLHF. DNA for the CDR3: TGTGCCAGCAGTGAAATAGGGGGCGATAATTCACCCCTCCACTTT.

This clone was detected ten times or more. The J gene is TRBJ2-3, the V gene TRBV6-6, with D possibly being TRBD2 (7 bases). The CDR3 totals 15 residues. V was clipped by 2 bases and J by 1 base, with 10 bases between them. The germline CDR1 and CDR2 sequences are MNHNY and SVGAGI (reference sequence). The CDR3 region has the DNA TGTGCCAGCAGTTACACGGGGGGCGGCACAGATACGCAGTATTTT. Translated, it gives CASSYTGGGTDTQYF.

J is TRBJ2-2 and V is TRBV11-2; a possible D gene is TRBD2 (6 bases). The CDR3 is made up of 16 amino acids. Germline V gene data show CDR1 as SGHAT and CDR2 as FQNNGV. V lost 1 base to trimming and J lost 0 bases, with 9 bases between them. The CDR3 nucleotides read TGTGCCAGCAGCTTAGGAAGCGGGTCGAACACCGGGGAGCTGTTTTTT. Translated: CASSLGSGSNTGELFF.

CDR3 region: CASSQQLGTGYGYTF. Written as DNA, the CDR3 is TGTGCCAGCAGCCAGCAACTAGGGACAGGCTATGGCTACACCTTC. V and J are TRBV11-2 and TRBJ1-2; TRBD1 matches at 8 bases. This CDR3 is 15 amino acids long. Per the germline V gene, CDR1 is SGHAT and CDR2 is FQNNGV. With V trimmed by 5 bases and J by 4 bases, 9 bases remained unmatched.

This chain links TRBV28 with TRBJ1-2, with TRBD1 as a possible D gene (5 bases). The V and J ends lost 6 bases and 0 bases respectively, with 11 bases between them. Germline loops: CDR1 MDHEN, CDR2 SYDVKM. CDR3 size: 14 residues. The CDR3 reads CASRLGGSNYGYTF. The CDR3 nucleotides are TGTGCCAGCAGATTGGGGGGTTCTAACTATGGCTACACCTTC.

The J gene is TRBJ2-7, the V gene TRBV6-4, with TRBD2 matching 7 bases. Germline V gene sequence: CDR1 MRHNA, CDR2 SNTAGT. Trimming removed 6 bases from V and 3 bases from J; junction bases left unmatched: 8. The CDR3 covers 14 residues. CDR3 in amino acids: CASSRGEDNYEQYV. The CDR3 coding sequence is TGTGCCAGCAGCCGGGGGGAGGACAACTACGAGCAGTACGTC.

V gene TRBV18 combines with J gene TRBJ2-1, with TRBD2 matching 11 bases. This CDR3 is 15 amino acids long. Looked up from germline, CDR1 is KGHSH and CDR2 is LQKENI. With V trimmed by 6 bases and J by 7 bases, 8 bases remained unmatched. The CDR3 DNA reads as TGTGCCAGCTCGGACGTAGCGGGAGGGTGGAATGAGCAGTTCTTC. Its translation is CASSDVAGGWNEQFF.

The chain is built from TRBV6-1 and TRBJ2-1; 7 bases are a match to TRBD2. J gave up 7 bases and V 2 bases, and 8 bases lay outside the gene matches. CDR1 and CDR2 from the germline V gene are MNHNS and SASEGT. The CDR3 consists of 15 residues. The CDR3 nucleotides are TGTGCCAGCAGTGAACGGGGGGAGGGCCGAAATGAGCAGTTCTTC. This translates into CASSERGEGRNEQFF.